What follows are 7 T cell receptor beta chains derived from one specimen sequenced in a study of regulatory T cells in long-lasting Graves disease. Time point reported: newly diagnosed GD, antithyroid drugs for less than 3 months. Extracted RNA from PBMCs served as the source of the TCR library. Relying on iRepertoire HTBI primers and Arm-PCR of CDR3 regions, the team built TCR beta libraries. TCRdb re-called the multiplex PCR reads through MiXCR, storing one row per CDR3 protein. The sample lists 400,000 to 500,000 distinct CDR3 sequences; approximately 16% were seen once. These sequences were also reported in another study, on T cells in Graves' hyperthyroidism and ophthalmopathy.

Sequences were derived from peripheral blood mononuclear cells (PBMCs), sampled at new diagnosis, from a patient treated with antithyroid drugs. The receptor set was obtained from a woman aged 40 to 50 with Graves disease.

This clonotype was observed a few times. The rearrangement joins TRBV5-1 to TRBJ2-2, with D maybe TRBD1 (6 bases). The germline gives CDR1 SGHRS, CDR2 YFSETQ. CDR3 length: 15 residues. Between the trimmed V and J ends, which lost 4 bases and 2 bases, there was a span of 12 bases. The CDR3 DNA sequence: TGCGCCAGCAGCGCAACAGGGACCAACACCGGGGAGCTGTTTTTT. Encoded protein: CASSATGTNTGELFF.

This clonotype has at least ten counts. The chain employs TRBV28 and TRBJ2-7; 7 bases align to TRBD2. V trimming: 4 bases; J trimming: 0 bases; junction bases outside the gene matches: 15. Germline V gene data show CDR1 as MDHEN and CDR2 as SYDVKM. CDR3 size: 18 residues. Here the CDR3 DNA reads TGTGCCAGCAGTTCCCCCCTGATTAGCGGGTCGCTCTCCTACGAGCAGTACTTC. As protein: CASSSPLISGSLSYEQYF.

As to this clonotype: A much larger clone lies one base from this, so it may be a read error. J is TRBJ2-5 and V is TRBV7-9; D is unclear. CDR1 and CDR2 from the germline V gene are SEHNR and FQNEAQ (reference sequence). The CDR3 is made up of 12 amino acids. The CDR3 coding sequence is TGTGTCAGTCACCCGGATAGAGAGACCCAGTACTTC. This codes for CVSHPDRETQYF.

This clonotype has a count of ten or more. The chain carries TRBV28 and TRBJ1-2; tentative D call: TRBD1 (6 bases). Between the trimmed V and J ends, which lost 5 bases and 4 bases, there was a span of 14 bases. The CDR3 covers 14 residues. Looked up from germline, CDR1 is MDHEN and CDR2 is SYDVKM. The CDR3 sequence is CASSPLRGTYGYTF. CDR3 bases: TGTGCCAGCAGTCCGCTTAGGGGGACCTATGGCTACACCTTC.

V is TRBV5-4 and J is TRBJ1-2, with D hard to call. Trimming stripped 0 bases from V and 8 bases from J, with 14 bases between. This CDR3 is built from 14 residues. The germline CDR1 and CDR2 sequences are SGHNT and YYREEE (reference sequence). In DNA, the CDR3 is TGTGCCAGCAGCTTGGACGCCCTGAGCCGGGGCTACACCTTC. Encoded protein: CASSLDALSRGYTF.

This clonotype was found many times. This rearrangement joins TRBV18 to TRBJ1-5, with D unclear. The CDR3 extends over 13 amino acids. Trimming pared 3 bases from V and 5 bases from J, leaving 8 bases between. Germline CDR1 and CDR2: KGHSH and LQKENI. The CDR3, as DNA: TGTGCCAGCTCACCTTCCCAGGATCAGCCCCAGCATTTT. Its translation: CASSPSQDQPQHF. Using reference TRBV18 and TRBJ1-5 for the parts outside the CDR3, the full variable domain is NAGVMQNPRHLVRRRGQEARLRCSPMKGHSHVYWYRQLPEEGLKFMVYLQKENIIDESGMPKERFSAEFPKEGPSILRIQQVVRGDSAAYFCASSPSQDQPQHFGDGTRLSIL.

This clonotype was counted ten times or more. This rearrangement joins TRBV6-2 or TRBV6-3 to TRBJ1-5, with a possible D match to TRBD1 (5 bases). The CDR3 runs to 14 residues. Germline CDR1 reads MNHEY; CDR2 reads SVGEGT. Trimming removed 6 bases at V and 2 bases at J, with 11 bases between. This CDR3 reads CASSSDSGNQPQHF. The CDR3 DNA reads TGTGCCAGCAGCTCCGACAGCGGCAATCAGCCCCAGCATTTT.